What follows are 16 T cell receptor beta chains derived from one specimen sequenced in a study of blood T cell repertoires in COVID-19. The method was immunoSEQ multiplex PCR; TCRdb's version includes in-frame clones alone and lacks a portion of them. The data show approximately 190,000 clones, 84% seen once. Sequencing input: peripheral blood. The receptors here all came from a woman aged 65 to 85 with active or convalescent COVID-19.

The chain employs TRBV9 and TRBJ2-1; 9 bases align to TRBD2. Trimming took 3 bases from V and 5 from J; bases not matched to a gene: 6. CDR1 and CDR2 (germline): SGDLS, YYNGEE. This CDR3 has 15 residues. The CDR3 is CASSDGTSRDNEQFF. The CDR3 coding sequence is TGTGCCAGCAGCGATGGGACTAGCAGAGACAATGAGCAGTTCTTC. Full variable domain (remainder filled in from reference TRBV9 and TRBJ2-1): DSGVTQTPKHLITATGQRVTLRCSPRSGDLSVYWYQQSLDQGLQFLIQYYNGEERAKGNILERFSAQQFPDLHSELNLSSLELGDSALYFCASSDGTSRDNEQFFGPGTRLTVL.

CDR3 nucleotide sequence: TGTGCCAGCAGCGGCGGGACAGGGGGCAGAGAGACCCAGTACTTC. It yields the protein CASSGGTGGRETQYF. This rearrangement joins TRBV9 to TRBJ2-5; 12 bases map to TRBD1. The CDR3 has 15 residues. Germline V gene data show CDR1 as SGDLS and CDR2 as YYNGEE. V shed 3 bases, J shed 4 bases, and the junction held 4 bases outside the gene matches.

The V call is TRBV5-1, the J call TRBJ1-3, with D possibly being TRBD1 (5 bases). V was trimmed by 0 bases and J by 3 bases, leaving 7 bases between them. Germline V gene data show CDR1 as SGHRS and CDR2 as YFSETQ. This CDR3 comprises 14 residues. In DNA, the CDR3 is TGCGCCAGCAGCTTGGGACAGATTGGAAACACCATATATTTT. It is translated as CASSLGQIGNTIYF.

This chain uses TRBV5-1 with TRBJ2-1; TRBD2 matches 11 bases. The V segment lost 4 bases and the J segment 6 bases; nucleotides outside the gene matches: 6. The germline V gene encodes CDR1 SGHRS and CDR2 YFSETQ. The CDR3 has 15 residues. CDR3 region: CASSTGLAAPNEQFF. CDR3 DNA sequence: TGCGCCAGCAGCACGGGACTAGCGGCCCCCAATGAGCAGTTCTTC.

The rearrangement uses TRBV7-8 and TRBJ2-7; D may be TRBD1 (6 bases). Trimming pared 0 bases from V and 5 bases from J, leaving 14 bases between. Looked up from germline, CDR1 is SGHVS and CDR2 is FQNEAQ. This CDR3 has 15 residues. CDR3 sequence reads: CASSLAGDRSHEQYF. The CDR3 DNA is TGTGCCAGCAGCTTAGCAGGAGACAGGAGCCACGAGCAGTACTTC.

This chain's CDR3 is CASSYSRVGQQQVAGELFF. The CDR3 DNA is TGTGCCAGCAGTTACTCGAGGGTCGGACAGCAACAGGTGGCCGGGGAGCTGTTTTTT. The rearrangement uses TRBV6-2 or TRBV6-3 and TRBJ2-2, with D tentatively TRBD1 (6 bases). The CDR3 is made up of 19 amino acids. Trimming removed 0 bases at V and 6 bases at J, with 23 bases between. Germline CDR1 reads MNHEY; CDR2 reads SVGEGT.

CDR3 region: CASSYGTGVTEAFF. The DNA for the CDR3 is TGTGCCAGCAGTTACGGGACAGGGGTTACTGAAGCTTTCTTT. The V and J genes are TRBV6-5 and TRBJ1-1; 10 positions match TRBD1. Trimming took 2 bases from V and 5 from J; bases not matched to a gene: 2. The CDR3 runs 14 residues. Germline V gives CDR1 MNHEY, CDR2 SVGAGI.

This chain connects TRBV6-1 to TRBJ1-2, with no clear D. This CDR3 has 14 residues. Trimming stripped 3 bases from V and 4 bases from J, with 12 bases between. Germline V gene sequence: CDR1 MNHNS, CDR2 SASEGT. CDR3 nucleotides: TGTGCCAGCAGTGACAAGCTACAGAGCTATGGCTACACCTTC. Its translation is CASSDKLQSYGYTF.

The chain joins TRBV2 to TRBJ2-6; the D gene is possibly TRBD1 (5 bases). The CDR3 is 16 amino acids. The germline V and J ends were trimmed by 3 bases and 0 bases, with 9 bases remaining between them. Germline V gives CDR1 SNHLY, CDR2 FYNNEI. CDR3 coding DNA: TGTGCCAGCAGTGAGGGGCTGATCTCTGGGGCCAACGTCCTGACTTTC. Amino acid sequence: CASSEGLISGANVLTF.

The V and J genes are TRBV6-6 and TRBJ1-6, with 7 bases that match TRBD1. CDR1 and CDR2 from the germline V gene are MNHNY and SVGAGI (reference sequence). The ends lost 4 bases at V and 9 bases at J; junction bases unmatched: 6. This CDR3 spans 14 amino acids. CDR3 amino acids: CASSFRDSVSPLHF. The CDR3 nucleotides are TGTGCCAGCAGTTTCCGGGACAGCGTTTCACCCCTCCACTTT.

The CDR3 loop reads CASSYRTSGIAEQFF. The CDR3 region has the DNA TGTGCCAGCAGCTACAGGACTAGCGGGATAGCTGAGCAGTTCTTC. The rearrangement uses TRBV7-3 and TRBJ2-1; TRBD2 agrees at 12 bases. The CDR3 has 15 amino acids. V was pared by 4 bases and J by 9 bases, with 7 bases of the junction left unmatched. Germline CDR1 SGHTA, CDR2 FQGTGA.

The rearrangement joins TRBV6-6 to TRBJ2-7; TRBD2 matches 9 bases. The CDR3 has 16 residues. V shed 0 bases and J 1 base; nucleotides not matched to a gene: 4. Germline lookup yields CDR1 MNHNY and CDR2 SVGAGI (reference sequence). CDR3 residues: CASSYSPSGISYEQYF. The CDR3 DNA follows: TGTGCCAGCAGTTACTCGCCTAGCGGGATTTCCTACGAGCAGTACTTC.

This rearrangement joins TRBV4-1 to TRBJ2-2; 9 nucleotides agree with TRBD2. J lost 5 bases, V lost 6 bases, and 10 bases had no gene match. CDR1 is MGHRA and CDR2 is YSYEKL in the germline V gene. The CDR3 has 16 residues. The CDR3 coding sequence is TGCGCCAGCAGGTCCGAACCGGGACTAGCAACCGGGGAGCTGTTTTTT. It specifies CASRSEPGLATGELFF.

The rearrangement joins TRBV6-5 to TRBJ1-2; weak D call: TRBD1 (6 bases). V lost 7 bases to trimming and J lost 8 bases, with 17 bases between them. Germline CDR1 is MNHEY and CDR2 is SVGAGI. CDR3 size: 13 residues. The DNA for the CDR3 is TGTGCCAGCACCCCAGGGGCGGGTTTAGGCTACACCTTC. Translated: CASTPGAGLGYTF.

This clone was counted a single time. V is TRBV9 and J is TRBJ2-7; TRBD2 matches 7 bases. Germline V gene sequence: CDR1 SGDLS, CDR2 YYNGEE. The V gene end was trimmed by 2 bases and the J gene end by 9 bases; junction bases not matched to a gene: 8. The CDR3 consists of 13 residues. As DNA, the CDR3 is TGTGCCAGCAGCGTCCTCGTGGGCGGGGGGCAGTACTTC. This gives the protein CASSVLVGGGQYF. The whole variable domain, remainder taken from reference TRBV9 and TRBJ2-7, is DSGVTQTPKHLITATGQRVTLRCSPRSGDLSVYWYQQSLDQGLQFLIQYYNGEERAKGNILERFSAQQFPDLHSELNLSSLELGDSALYFCASSVLVGGGQYFGPGTRLTVT.

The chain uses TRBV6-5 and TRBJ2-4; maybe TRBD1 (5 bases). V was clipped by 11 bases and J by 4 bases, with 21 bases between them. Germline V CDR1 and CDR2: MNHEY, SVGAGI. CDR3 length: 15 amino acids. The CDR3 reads CAVRAPNAVKNIQYF. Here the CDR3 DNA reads TGTGCCGTCAGGGCCCCGAACGCGGTAAAAAACATTCAGTACTTC.